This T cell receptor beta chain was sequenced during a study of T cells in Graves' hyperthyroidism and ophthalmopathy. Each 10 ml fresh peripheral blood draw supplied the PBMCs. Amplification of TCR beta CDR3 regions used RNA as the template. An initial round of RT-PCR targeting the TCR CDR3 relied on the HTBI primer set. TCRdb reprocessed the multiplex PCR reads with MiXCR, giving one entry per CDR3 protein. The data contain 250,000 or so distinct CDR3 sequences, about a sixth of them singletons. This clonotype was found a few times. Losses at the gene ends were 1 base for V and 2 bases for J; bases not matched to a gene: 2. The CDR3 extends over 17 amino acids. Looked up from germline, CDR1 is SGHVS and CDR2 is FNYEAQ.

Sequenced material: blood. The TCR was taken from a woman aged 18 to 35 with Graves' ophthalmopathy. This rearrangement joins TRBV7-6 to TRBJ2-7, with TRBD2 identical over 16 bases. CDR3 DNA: TGTGCCAGCAGCTTAGAAGGGACTAGCGGGAGGGCCTACGAGCAGTACTTC. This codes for CASSLEGTSGRAYEQYF.